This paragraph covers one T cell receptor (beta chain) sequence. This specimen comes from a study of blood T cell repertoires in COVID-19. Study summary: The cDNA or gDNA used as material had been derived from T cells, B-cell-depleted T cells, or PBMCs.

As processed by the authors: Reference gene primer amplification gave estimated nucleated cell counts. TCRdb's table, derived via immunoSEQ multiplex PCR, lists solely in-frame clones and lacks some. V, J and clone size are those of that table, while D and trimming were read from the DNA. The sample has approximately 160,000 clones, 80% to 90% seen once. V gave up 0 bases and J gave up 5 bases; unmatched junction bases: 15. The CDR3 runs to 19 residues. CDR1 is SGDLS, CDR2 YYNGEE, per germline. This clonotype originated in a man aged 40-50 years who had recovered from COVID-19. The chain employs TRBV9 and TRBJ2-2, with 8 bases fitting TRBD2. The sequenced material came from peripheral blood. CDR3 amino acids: CASSVVAWSASGLTGELFF. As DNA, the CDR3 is TGTGCCAGCAGCGTAGTTGCGTGGTCGGCTAGCGGGTTAACCGGGGAGCTGTTTTTT.